This TCR beta chain was retrieved from a study of technical replicates of blood from a handful of donors (dated by TCRdb to the late 2010s). The library was built by means of the immunoSEQ multiplex PCR assay. The source is immuneACCESS, and TCRdb retained only in-frame sequences with V and J called. Part of the clones is not carried over; for the studies checked, unresolved V genes explain less than half of this, and the remainder is unexplained. This sample lists tens of thousands of clones; about 91% were detected once. The ten largest clonotypes hold roughly 0.39% of the sample. Trimming leaves V shorter by 0 bases and J shorter by 8 bases, with the junction holding 8 bases beyond the gene matches. Spanning cysteine to phenylalanine, the CDR3 consists of 15 amino acids. Solely the CDR3 DNA is kept, with 45 bases framed from the first base. Based on the germline V gene, the CDR1 and CDR2 sequences are SGHDN and FVKESK.

As to this clone: No cognate antigen has been identified for it. No much larger clone is present one base from it, and per-base qualities are unavailable.

The sample taken for sequencing was T cells isolated from PBMCs. The sequence derives from a human donor in good health. This chain joins TRBV14 to TRBJ1-2, and 8 bases in between align with TRBD1. The CDR3 has the sequence CASSQDRGRSFGYTF. The nucleotide sequence is given as TGTGCCAGCAGCCAAGACAGGGGGCGGTCGTTCGGCTACACCTTC.